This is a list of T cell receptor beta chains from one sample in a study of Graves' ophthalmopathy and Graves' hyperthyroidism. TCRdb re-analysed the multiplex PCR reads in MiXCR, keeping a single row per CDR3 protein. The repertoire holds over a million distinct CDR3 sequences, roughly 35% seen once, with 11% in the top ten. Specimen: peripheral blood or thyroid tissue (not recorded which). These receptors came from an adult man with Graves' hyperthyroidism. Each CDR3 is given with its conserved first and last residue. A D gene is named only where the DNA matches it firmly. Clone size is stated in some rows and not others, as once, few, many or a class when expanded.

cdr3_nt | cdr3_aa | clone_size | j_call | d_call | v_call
TGTGCCAGCAGCTTACTCCTCGGGACAAGATTCAATTCCTACGAGCAGTACTTC | CASSLLLGTRFNSYEQYF | few | TRBJ2-7 | - | TRBV7-8
TGCGCCAGCAGCCGGAAGGGGACTAGCTTTTGGGAGACCCAGTACTTC | CASSRKGTSFWETQYF | few | TRBJ2-5 | TRBD2 | TRBV5-1
TGTGCCAGCAGCGCACCGGGCCCCACTGGGACCTATGGCTACACCTTC | CASSAPGPTGTYGYTF | many | TRBJ1-2 | - | TRBV25-1
TGTGCCAGCAGTTGCCCGTTCGATAGGGACTCCTACGAGCAGTACTTC | CASSCPFDRDSYEQYF | - | TRBJ2-7 | - | TRBV2
TGTGCCAGCAGGGGGAACCGGACTGGCGGGAGGGCGAAAAACGAGCAGTACTTC | CASRGNRTGGRAKNEQYF | once | TRBJ2-7 | TRBD2 | TRBV11-3
TGTGCCAGCAGTGGGGAGTCTTGGGAAAAACTGTTTTTT | CASSGESWEKLFF | - | TRBJ1-4 | - | TRBV6-5
TGTGCCAGCACTTGGGAGGGCCTGGGCGGGGAGCTGTTTTTT | CASTWEGLGGELFF | - | TRBJ2-2 | TRBD2 | TRBV5-4
TGCAGTGCTAGCCTACAGGGTCGGGCTGAAGCTTTCTTT | CSASLQGRAEAFF | - | TRBJ1-1 | - | TRBV20-1
TGCAGTGCTAGAGCCGTTGGGACAGGGTCCTACGAGCAGTACTTC | CSARAVGTGSYEQYF | - | TRBJ2-7 | TRBD1 | TRBV20-1
TGTGCCAGTAGTATCAGACAGGGAAACACCGGGGAGCTGTTTTTT | CASSIRQGNTGELFF | many | TRBJ2-2 | TRBD1 | TRBV19
TGTGCCAGCAACGACCCTCAGGTATCCCAAGAGACCCAGTACTTC | CASNDPQVSQETQYF | many | TRBJ2-5 | - | TRBV7-9
TGTGCCAGCAGTGAGGGTCCCCGGCGGGAAGCTTTCTTT | CASSEGPRREAFF | many | TRBJ1-1 | - | TRBV6-1
TGTGCCAGCAGTTACCCCTTGGGGGAGACCCAGTACTTC | CASSYPLGETQYF | many | TRBJ2-5 | - | TRBV6-5
TGTGCCAGCAGCGTAGGCGGACAGGTTGAATACGAGCAGTACTTC | CASSVGGQVEYEQYF | many | TRBJ2-7 | TRBD1 | TRBV9
TGTGCCAGCAGCCCAATACCACAGGGGTCGAACACTGAAGCTTTCTTT | CASSPIPQGSNTEAFF | many | TRBJ1-1 | TRBD1 | TRBV7-9
TGTGCCAGCATAAGGGACAGCGTCTCTGGAAACACCATATATTTT | CASIRDSVSGNTIYF | - | TRBJ1-3 | TRBD1 | TRBV2
TGTGCCAGCAGCCCGGGGACCTTTTGGGAGTTCGAGCAGTACTTC | CASSPGTFWEFEQYF | many | TRBJ2-7 | - | TRBV7-2
TGTGCCAGCAGCCCAACCTCAGGGGGGCTATGGTATGGCTACACCTTC | CASSPTSGGLWYGYTF | many | TRBJ1-2 | TRBD1 | TRBV9
TGCAGCCCTTTTGAGCGTGGACCGGGGGGGCGAAACTCCTACGAGCAGTACTTC | CSPFERGPGGRNSYEQYF | - | TRBJ2-7 | TRBD2 | TRBV29-1
TGTGCCAGCAGCTCGAGGGGACTAGCCTACGAGCAGTACTTC | CASSSRGLAYEQYF | few | TRBJ2-7 | TRBD2 | TRBV3-1
TGTGCCAGCCTTGGTCTGGTGATCGGTGAAAAACTGTTTTTT | CASLGLVIGEKLFF | many | TRBJ1-4 | - | TRBV2
TGTGCCAGCAGCTTCGGGAGTTTGGAGACCCAGTACTTC | CASSFGSLETQYF | many | TRBJ2-5 | - | TRBV11-2
TGCAGCGCTAAGGGGCAGGGAGGAATGTATGGCTACACCTTC | CSAKGQGGMYGYTF | many | TRBJ1-2 | - | TRBV29-1
TGTGCCACCGGGGAAGACAGGGGTGACGAAAAACTGTTTTTT | CATGEDRGDEKLFF | few | TRBJ1-4 | TRBD1 | TRBV15
TGTGCCACCAGTGGCGGGAATCAGCCCCAGCATTTT | CATSGGNQPQHF | many | TRBJ1-5 | - | TRBV24-1
TGTGCCACCAGACGGGGAAACGTCCTGACTTTC | CATRRGNVLTF | - | TRBJ2-6 | - | TRBV24-1
TGTGCCACCAGTGACCCGGACAGGGGCTACGAGCAGTACTTC | CATSDPDRGYEQYF | - | TRBJ2-7 | TRBD1 | TRBV24-1
TGTGCCAGCAGCGGGACAGGAAGCTATAGCAATCAGCCCCAGCATTTT | CASSGTGSYSNQPQHF | many | TRBJ1-5 | TRBD1 | TRBV25-1
TGTGCCAGCAGTTACTCAGGTCCTCGGACTGAAGCTTTCTTT | CASSYSGPRTEAFF | - | TRBJ1-1 | - | TRBV6-6
TGTGCCAGCAGTGGATTCGAGGGGCCCCAGCATTTT | CASSGFEGPQHF | - | TRBJ1-5 | - | TRBV2
TGCAGCGTAGATCGACTAGAAGATACGCAGTATTTT | CSVDRLEDTQYF | few | TRBJ2-3 | - | TRBV29-1
TGCGCCAGCAGTCTCGTACCTGGGGCACCCTACGAGCAGTACTTC | CASSLVPGAPYEQYF | many | TRBJ2-7 | - | TRBV5-1
TGTGCCAGCAGCGACTCCGGGACTAGCGCGGCCGAGCAGTACTTC | CASSDSGTSAAEQYF | few | TRBJ2-7 | TRBD2 | TRBV7-9
TGTGCCAGCAGTTCACAGGGCGGCGGAAACACCATATATTTT | CASSSQGGGNTIYF | - | TRBJ1-3 | - | TRBV7-9
TGTGCCAGCAGTTTAGCGTGGGGAAAGGACACTGAAGCTTTCTTT | CASSLAWGKDTEAFF | many | TRBJ1-1 | - | TRBV12-3/TRBV12-4
TGTGCCGGGACTAGCGAGACCTACGAGCAGTACTTC | CAGTSETYEQYF | - | TRBJ2-7 | TRBD2 | TRBV30
TGTGCCAGCAGCCCTGGACAGGAGGGCGAGCAGTACTTC | CASSPGQEGEQYF | - | TRBJ2-7 | - | TRBV7-2
TGTGCCAGCGGGGTGGTTCCCAATCAGCCCCAGCATTTT | CASGVVPNQPQHF | - | TRBJ1-5 | - | TRBV2
TGTGCCCCGACCGGACAGGGTGGGAATCAGCCCCAGCATTTT | CAPTGQGGNQPQHF | - | TRBJ1-5 | TRBD1 | TRBV24-1
TGCAGTGCTAGCCGGGACAGCGAGATGAACACTGAAGCTTTCTTT | CSASRDSEMNTEAFF | many | TRBJ1-1 | TRBD1 | TRBV20-1
TGTGCCATCAGTCTCCGGGGTTATGGCTACACCTTC | CAISLRGYGYTF | - | TRBJ1-2 | - | TRBV10-3
TGTGCCAGCAGCTTTCAGGGGTTGACTGGAAACACCATATATTTT | CASSFQGLTGNTIYF | many | TRBJ1-3 | - | TRBV7-2
TGTGCCAGCTCAGCGGGGGGCAGCTCCTACGAGCAGTACTTC | CASSAGGSSYEQYF | many | TRBJ2-7 | TRBD2 | TRBV7-8
TGCAGCTCCGGCCATCGGGGGCGCACTGAAGCTTTCTTT | CSSGHRGRTEAFF | - | TRBJ1-1 | - | TRBV29-1
TGCGCCAGCAGTAGAGAATTTAATTCACCCCCCCACTTT | CASSREFNSPPHF | few | TRBJ1-6 | - | TRBV5-1
TGCGCCAGCAGACACGGGAACAGGCTACCGGCGGAGCTGTTTTTT | CASRHGNRLPAELFF | many | TRBJ2-2 | - | TRBV5-1
TGTGCCAGCAGTGGTCAGGGGAACTATGGCCACACCTTC | CASSGQGNYGHTF | once | TRBJ1-2 | - | TRBV2
TGTGCCAGCAGTGACTCGGGTAGGGGAGGCCAGCCCCAGCATTTT | CASSDSGRGGQPQHF | - | TRBJ1-5 | - | TRBV6-4
TGTGCCATCAGTTCACAGCCCGGGACTAGCGGGGGAGGCACAGATACGCAGTATTTT | CAISSQPGTSGGGTDTQYF | - | TRBJ2-3 | TRBD2 | TRBV10-3
TGTGCCAGCAGCAAGTGGGCCCCAGATACGCAGTATTTT | CASSKWAPDTQYF | few | TRBJ2-3 | - | TRBV11-2
TGTGCCAGCAGTCACCACTGGGACAGAAGCTACGAGCAGTACTTC | CASSHHWDRSYEQYF | few | TRBJ2-7 | TRBD1 | TRBV28
TGTGCCAGCAGTTACTCAACGACAGGTGCCTATGGCTACACCTTC | CASSYSTTGAYGYTF | few | TRBJ1-2 | - | TRBV6-5